Below are 4 T cell receptor beta chains sequenced from a single sample in a study of stem cell transplantation in POMP-related autoinflammatory disease. Sequencing was performed with immunoSEQ multiplex PCR; in TCRdb, only in-frame clones are kept and a portion is missing. The sample has more than 25,000 clones, 70% to 90% seen once. The sequences come from CD4+ T cells from PBMCs, collected before stem cell transplantation. Source of these receptors: a human donor with POMP-related autoinflammation and immune dysregulation (PRAID).

This clone came up once. J is TRBJ2-7 and V is TRBV10-3, with D hard to call. Germline V gives CDR1 ENHRY, CDR2 SYGVKD. The germline V and J ends were trimmed by 4 bases and 2 bases, with 9 bases remaining between them. The CDR3 totals 13 residues. The CDR3 here is CAISVGQTYEQYF. As DNA, the CDR3 is TGTGCCATCAGTGTTGGGCAGACCTACGAGCAGTACTTC.

This clone was picked up one time. The V gene is TRBV18, the J gene TRBJ2-5, with 11 bases fitting TRBD2. CDR1 is KGHSH and CDR2 is LQKENI in the germline V gene. This CDR3 is built from 14 residues. V was clipped by 3 bases and J by 7 bases; unmatched bases: 4. The chain's CDR3 is CASSPLAGGRTQYF. The CDR3 nucleotides are TGTGCCAGCTCACCCCTAGCGGGGGGCCGGACCCAGTACTTC.

A remark on this clone: At one boundary the junction diverges from the germline segment, which might be a read error. The V call is TRBV7-9, the J call TRBJ2-5, with a weak D call TRBD2 (5 bases). The CDR3 sequence is 13 residues long. Germline V gene data show CDR1 as SEHNR and CDR2 as FQNEAQ (reference sequence). CDR3 nucleotide sequence: TGTGCTAGCAGCTTCGGGGAAGAGGAGACCCAGTACTTC. Amino acids: CASSFGEEETQYF.

V usage is TRBV4-1 and J usage is TRBJ2-7; D tentatively fits TRBD1 or TRBD2 (7 bases each). Germline assignment: CDR1 MGHRA and CDR2 YSYEKL. The CDR3 is 19 residues long. V was trimmed by 1 base and J by 2 bases, leaving 24 bases between them. CDR3 bases: TGCGCCAGCAGCCAAGGGGGGGGTAGGGGGCTCTTATTCCCCTACGAGCAGTACTTC. Amino acid sequence: CASSQGGGRGLLFPYEQYF.